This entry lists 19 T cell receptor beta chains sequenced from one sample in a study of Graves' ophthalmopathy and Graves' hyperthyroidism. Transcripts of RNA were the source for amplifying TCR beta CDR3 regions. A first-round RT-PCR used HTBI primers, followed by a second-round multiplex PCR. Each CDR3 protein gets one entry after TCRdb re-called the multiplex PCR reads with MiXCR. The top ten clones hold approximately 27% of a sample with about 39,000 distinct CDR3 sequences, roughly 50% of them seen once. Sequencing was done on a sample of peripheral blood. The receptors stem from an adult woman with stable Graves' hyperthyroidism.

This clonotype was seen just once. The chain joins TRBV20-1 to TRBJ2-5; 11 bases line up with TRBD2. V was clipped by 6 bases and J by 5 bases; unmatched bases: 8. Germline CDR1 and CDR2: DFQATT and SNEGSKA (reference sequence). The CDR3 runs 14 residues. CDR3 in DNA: TGCAGTGCCGAAGGGTCTAGCGGGAGGGAGACCCAGTACTTC. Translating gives CSAEGSSGRETQYF.

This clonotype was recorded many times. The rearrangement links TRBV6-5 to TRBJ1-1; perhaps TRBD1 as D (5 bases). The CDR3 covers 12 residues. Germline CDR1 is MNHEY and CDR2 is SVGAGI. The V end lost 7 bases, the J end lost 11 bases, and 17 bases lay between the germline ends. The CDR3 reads CASTGAISGAFF. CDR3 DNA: TGTGCCAGCACCGGGGCAATCTCTGGCGCTTTCTTT.

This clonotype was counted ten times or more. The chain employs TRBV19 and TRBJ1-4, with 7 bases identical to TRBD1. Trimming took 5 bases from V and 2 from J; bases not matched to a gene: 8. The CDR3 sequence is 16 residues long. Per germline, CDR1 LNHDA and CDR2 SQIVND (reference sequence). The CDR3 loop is CASSSDRSVTNEKLFF. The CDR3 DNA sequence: TGTGCCAGTAGTTCGGACAGGTCCGTGACTAATGAAAAACTGTTTTTT. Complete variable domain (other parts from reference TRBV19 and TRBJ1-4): DGGITQSPKYLFRKEGQNVTLSCEQNLNHDAMYWYRQDPGQGLRLIYYSQIVNDFQKGDIAEGYSVSREKKESFPLTVTSAQKNPTAFYLCASSSDRSVTNEKLFFGSGTQLSVL.

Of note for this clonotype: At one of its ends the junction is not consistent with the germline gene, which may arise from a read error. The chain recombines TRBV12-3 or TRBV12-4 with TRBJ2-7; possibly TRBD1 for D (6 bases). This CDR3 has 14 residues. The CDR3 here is CASSTTPTGYEQYF. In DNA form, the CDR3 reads TGTGCCAGCAGCACAACTCCCACAGGGTACGAGCAATACTTC.

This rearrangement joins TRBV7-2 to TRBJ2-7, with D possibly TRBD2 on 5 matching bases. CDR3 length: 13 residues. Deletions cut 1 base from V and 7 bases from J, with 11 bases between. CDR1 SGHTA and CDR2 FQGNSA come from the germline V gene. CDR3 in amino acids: CASSLVLSGEQYF. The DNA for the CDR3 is TGTGCCAGCAGCTTAGTTTTATCGGGGGAGCAGTACTTC. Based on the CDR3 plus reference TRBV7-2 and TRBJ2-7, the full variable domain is GAGVSQSPSNKVTEKGKDVELRCDPISGHTALYWYRQSLGQGLEFLIYFQGNSAPDKSGLPSDRFSAERTGGSVSTLTIQRTQQEDSAVYLCASSLVLSGEQYFGPGTRLTVT.

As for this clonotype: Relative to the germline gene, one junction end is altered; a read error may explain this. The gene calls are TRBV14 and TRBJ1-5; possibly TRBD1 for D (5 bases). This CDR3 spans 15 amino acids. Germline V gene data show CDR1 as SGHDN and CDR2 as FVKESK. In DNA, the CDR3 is TGTGCCAGCAGCCGGGGCGGGCCTACCAATCAACCCCAGCATTTT. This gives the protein CASSRGGPTNQPQHF.

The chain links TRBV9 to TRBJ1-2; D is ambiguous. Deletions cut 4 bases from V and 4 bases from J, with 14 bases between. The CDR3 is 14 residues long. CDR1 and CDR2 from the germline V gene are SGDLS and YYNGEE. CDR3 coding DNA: TGTGCCAGCAGCTTACGCAGTTATTCCTATGGCTACACCTTC. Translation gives CASSLRSYSYGYTF.

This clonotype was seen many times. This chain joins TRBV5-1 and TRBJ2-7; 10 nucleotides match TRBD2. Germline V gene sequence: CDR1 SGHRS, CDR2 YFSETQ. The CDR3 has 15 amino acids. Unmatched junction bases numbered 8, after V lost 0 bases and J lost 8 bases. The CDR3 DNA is TGCGCCAGCAGCTTGGGACCTAGCGGGAGTTCGCAGCAGTACTTC. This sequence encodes CASSLGPSGSSQQYF.

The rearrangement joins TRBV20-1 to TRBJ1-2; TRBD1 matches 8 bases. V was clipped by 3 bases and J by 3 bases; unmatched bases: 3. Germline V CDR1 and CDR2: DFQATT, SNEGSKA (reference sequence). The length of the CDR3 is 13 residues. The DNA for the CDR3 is TGCAGTGCTAGCGACAGGGGCTACTATGGCTACACCTTC. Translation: CSASDRGYYGYTF.

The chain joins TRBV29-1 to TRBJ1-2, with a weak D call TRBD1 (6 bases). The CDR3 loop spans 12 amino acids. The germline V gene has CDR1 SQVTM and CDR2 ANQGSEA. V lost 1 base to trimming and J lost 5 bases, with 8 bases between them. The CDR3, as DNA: TGCAGCGTTGAAGGGGGGCAGTATGGCTACACCTTC. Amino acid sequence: CSVEGGQYGYTF.

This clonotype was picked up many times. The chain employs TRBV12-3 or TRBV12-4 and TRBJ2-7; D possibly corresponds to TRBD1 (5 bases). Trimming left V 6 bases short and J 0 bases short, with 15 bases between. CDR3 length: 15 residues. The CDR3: CASRPQGTLSYEQYF. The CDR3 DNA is TGTGCCAGCAGACCGCAGGGTACGCTCTCCTACGAGCAGTACTTC.

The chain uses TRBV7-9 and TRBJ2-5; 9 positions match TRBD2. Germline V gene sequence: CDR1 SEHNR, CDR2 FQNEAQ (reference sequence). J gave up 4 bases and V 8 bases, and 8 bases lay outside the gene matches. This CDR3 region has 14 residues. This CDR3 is CASAFSGSLETQYF. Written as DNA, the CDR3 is TGTGCCAGCGCCTTTAGCGGGAGCCTAGAGACCCAGTACTTC.

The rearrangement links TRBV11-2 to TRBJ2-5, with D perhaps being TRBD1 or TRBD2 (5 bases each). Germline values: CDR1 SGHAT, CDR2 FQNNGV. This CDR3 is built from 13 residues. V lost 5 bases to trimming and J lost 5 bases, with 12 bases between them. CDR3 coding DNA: TGTGCCAGCAGCCCAGGGACCGGGGAGACCCAGTACTTC. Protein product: CASSPGTGETQYF.

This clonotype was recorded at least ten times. This CDR3 reads CSAPNTDRGDYGYTF. CDR3 DNA sequence: TGCAGTGCCCCCAACACGGACAGGGGGGATTATGGCTACACCTTC. This sequence joins TRBV20-1 and TRBJ1-2, with 10 bases matching TRBD1. The CDR3 consists of 15 residues. The junction had 12 bases not matched to a gene; V was cut back by 6 bases and J by 5 bases. CDR1 and CDR2 from the germline V gene are DFQATT and SNEGSKA (reference sequence).

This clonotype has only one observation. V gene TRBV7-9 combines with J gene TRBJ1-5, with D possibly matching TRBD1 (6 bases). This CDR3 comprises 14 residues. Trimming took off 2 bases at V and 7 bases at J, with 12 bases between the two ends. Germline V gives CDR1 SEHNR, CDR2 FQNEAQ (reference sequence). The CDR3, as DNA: TGTGCCAGCAGCTTACAGGGGTCGTACCAGCCCCAGCATTTT. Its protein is CASSLQGSYQPQHF. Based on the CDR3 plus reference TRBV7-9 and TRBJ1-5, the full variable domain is DTGVSQNPRHKITKRGQNVTFRCDPISEHNRLYWYRQTLGQGPEFLTYFQNEAQLEKSRLLSDRFSAERPKGSFSTLEIQRTEQGDSAMYLCASSLQGSYQPQHFGDGTRLSIL.

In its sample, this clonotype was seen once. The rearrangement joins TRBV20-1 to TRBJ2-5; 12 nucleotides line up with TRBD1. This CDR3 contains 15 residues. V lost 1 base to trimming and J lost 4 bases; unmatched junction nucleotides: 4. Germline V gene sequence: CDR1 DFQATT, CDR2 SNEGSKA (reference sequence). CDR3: CSARAGTGGGETQYF. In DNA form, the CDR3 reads TGCAGTGCTAGAGCGGGGACAGGGGGCGGAGAGACCCAGTACTTC.

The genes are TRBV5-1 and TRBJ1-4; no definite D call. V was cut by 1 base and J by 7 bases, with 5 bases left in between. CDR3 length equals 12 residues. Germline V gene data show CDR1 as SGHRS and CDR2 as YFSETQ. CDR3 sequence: CASSLSGEKLFF. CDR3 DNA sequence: TGCGCCAGCAGCTTGTCAGGTGAAAAACTGTTTTTT. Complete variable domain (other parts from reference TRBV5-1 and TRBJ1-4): KAGVTQTPRYLIKTRGQQVTLSCSPISGHRSVSWYQQTPGQGLQFLFEYFSETQRNKGNFPGRFSGRQFSNSRSEMNVSTLELGDSALYLCASSLSGEKLFFGSGTQLSVL.

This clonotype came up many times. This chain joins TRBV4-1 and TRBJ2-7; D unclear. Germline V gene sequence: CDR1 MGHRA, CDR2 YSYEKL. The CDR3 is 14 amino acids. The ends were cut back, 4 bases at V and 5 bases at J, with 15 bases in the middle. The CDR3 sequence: CASSRVSGENEQYF. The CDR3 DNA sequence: TGCGCCAGCAGCCGGGTGTCGGGCGAGAACGAGCAGTACTTC.

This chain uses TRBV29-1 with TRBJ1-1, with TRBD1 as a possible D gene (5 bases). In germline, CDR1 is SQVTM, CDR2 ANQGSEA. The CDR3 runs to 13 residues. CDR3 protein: CSLSRGMNTEAFF. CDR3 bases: TGCAGTTTATCGAGGGGAATGAACACTGAAGCTTTCTTT.